In this sample, the clone carrying this T cell receptor (beta chain) turned up once. The CDR3 contains 15 residues. CDR1 is KGHSH and CDR2 is LQKENI in the germline V gene. V lost 0 bases and J lost 2; bases outside the gene matches: 2. Here immunoSEQ multiplex PCR was the method, and the copy in TCRdb shows in-frame clones only, minus some. The repertoire consists of about 87,000 clones, with more than 85% occurring once and the leading ten covering roughly 5.1%. These data originate in a study of blood T cell repertoires in COVID-19. Study summary: The analysed material was cDNA or gDNA that came from T cells, B-cell-depleted T cells, or PBMCs.

This clonotype originated in a man between 40 and 49 years old with acute or convalescent COVID-19. The chain carries TRBV18 and TRBJ2-7; 9 bases map to TRBD1. Material for sequencing was peripheral blood. CDR3 sequence reads: CASSPPGQGPYEQYF. The CDR3 DNA sequence: TGTGCCAGCTCACCACCGGGACAGGGACCCTACGAGCAGTACTTC. The whole variable domain, remainder taken from reference TRBV18 and TRBJ2-7, is NAGVMQNPRHLVRRRGQEARLRCSPMKGHSHVYWYRQLPEEGLKFMVYLQKENIIDESGMPKERFSAEFPKEGPSILRIQQVVRGDSAAYFCASSPPGQGPYEQYFGPGTRLTVT.